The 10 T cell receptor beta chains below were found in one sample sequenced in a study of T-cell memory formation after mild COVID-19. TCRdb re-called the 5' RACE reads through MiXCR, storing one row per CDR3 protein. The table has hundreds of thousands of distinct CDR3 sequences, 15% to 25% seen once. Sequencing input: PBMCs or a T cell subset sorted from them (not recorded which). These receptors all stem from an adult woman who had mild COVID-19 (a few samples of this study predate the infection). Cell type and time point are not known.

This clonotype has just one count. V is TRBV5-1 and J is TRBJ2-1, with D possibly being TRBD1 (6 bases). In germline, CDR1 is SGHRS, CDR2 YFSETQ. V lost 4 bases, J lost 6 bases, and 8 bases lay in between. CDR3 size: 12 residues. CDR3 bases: TGCGCCAGCAGCGGGGGCCCCAATGAGCAGTTCTTC. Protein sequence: CASSGGPNEQFF.

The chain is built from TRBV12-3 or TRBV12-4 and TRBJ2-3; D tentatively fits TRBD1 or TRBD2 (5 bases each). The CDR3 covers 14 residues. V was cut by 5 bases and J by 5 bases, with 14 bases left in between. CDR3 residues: CASSLPGRRDTQYF. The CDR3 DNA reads TGTGCCAGCAGTCTCCCGGGACGGAGAGATACGCAGTATTTT.

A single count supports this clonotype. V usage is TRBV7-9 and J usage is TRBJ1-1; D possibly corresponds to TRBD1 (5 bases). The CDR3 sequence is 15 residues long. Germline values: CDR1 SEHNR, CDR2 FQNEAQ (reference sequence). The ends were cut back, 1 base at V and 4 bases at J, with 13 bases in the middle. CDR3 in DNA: TGTGCCAGCAGCTTAGATGTGGGCAGGGCCACTGAAGCTTTCTTT. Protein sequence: CASSLDVGRATEAFF. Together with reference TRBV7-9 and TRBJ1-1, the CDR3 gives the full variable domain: DTGVSQNPRHKITKRGQNVTFRCDPISEHNRLYWYRQTLGQGPEFLTYFQNEAQLEKSRLLSDRFSAERPKGSFSTLEIQRTEQGDSAMYLCASSLDVGRATEAFFGQGTRLTVV.

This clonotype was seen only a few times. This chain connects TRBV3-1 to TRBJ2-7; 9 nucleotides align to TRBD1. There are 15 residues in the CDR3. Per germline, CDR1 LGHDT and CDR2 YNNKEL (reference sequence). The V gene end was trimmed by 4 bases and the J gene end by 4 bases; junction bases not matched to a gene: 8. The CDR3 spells CASSRIGTGQYEQYF. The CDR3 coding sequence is TGTGCCAGCAGCCGAATTGGGACAGGGCAGTACGAGCAGTACTTC.

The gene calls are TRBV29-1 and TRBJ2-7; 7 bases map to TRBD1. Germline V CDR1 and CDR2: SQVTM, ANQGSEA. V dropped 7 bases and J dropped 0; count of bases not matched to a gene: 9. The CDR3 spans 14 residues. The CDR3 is CSALRTGSSYEQYF. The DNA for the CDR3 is TGCAGCGCCCTTAGGACAGGCAGCTCCTACGAGCAGTACTTC.

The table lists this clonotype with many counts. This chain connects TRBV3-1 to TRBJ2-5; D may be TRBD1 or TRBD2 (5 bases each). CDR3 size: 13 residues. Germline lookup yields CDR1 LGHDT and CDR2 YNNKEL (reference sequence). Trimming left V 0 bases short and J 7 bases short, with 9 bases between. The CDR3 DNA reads TGTGCCAGCAGCCAAGATGAGAGGGGGACCCAGTACTTC. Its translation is CASSQDERGTQYF.

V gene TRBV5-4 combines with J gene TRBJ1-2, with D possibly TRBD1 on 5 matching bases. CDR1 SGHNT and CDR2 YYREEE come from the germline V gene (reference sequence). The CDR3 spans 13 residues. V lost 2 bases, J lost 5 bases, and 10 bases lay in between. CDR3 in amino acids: CASSFTGTYGYTF. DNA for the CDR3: TGTGCCAGCAGCTTTACAGGCACTTATGGCTACACCTTC.

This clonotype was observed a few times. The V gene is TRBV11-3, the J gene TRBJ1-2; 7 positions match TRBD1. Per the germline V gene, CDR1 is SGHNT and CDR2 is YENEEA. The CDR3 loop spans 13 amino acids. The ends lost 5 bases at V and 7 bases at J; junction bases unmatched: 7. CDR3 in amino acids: CASSQGEGSGYTF. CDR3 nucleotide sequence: TGTGCCAGCAGCCAGGGGGAGGGGTCTGGCTACACCTTC.

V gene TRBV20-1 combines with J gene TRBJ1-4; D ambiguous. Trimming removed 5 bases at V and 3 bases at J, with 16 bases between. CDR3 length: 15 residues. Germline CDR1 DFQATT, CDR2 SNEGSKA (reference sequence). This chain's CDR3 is CSAGLGLRSNEKLFF. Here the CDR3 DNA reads TGCAGTGCTGGATTGGGGTTACGGTCTAATGAAAAACTGTTTTTT.

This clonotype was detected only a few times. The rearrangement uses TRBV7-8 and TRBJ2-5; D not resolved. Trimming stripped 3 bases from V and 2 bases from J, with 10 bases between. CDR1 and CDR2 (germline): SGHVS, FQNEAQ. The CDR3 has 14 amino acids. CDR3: CASSFLTGQETQYF. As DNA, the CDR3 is TGTGCCAGCAGCTTTTTAACCGGGCAAGAGACCCAGTACTTC. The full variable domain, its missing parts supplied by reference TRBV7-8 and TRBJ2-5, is GAGVSQSPRYKVAKRGQDVALRCDPISGHVSLFWYQQALGQGPEFLTYFQNEAQLDKSGLPSDRFFAERPEGSVSTLKIQRTQQEDSAVYLCASSFLTGQETQYFGPGTRLLVL.